This T cell receptor (beta chain) stems from a study of blood T cells in healthy people across ages. Study-wide points: Across samples, TCR beta diversity tracked strongly with naive T cell percentage. There were more naive CD4+ cells and higher diversity in long-lived donors than in aged donors. The unsorted PBMCs prevented any conclusive comparison of naive versus antigen-experienced cells.

CDR3 length: 16 residues. The V gene's germline CDR1 is SGHDT and CDR2 YYEEEE. V lost 3 bases to trimming and J lost 6 bases, with 22 bases between them. The use of a sample-barcoded 5' primer and a J-beta primer mix characterized a second PCR of roughly 6 to 11 cycles. TCRdb reprocessed the 5' RACE reads with MiXCR, giving one entry per CDR3 protein. The sample carries 1.8 million or so distinct CDR3 sequences, roughly 43% recorded once. In the case of this clonotype: Its antigen remains unknown.

This chain joins TRBV5-6 and TRBJ2-7, with D unclear. The material sequenced was blood. The origin of this receptor is a human donor in good health. As DNA, the CDR3 is TGTGCCAGCAGCTCTCGCCGAGTGGGAAACTGGGGCGAGCAGTACTTC. Its translation: CASSSRRVGNWGEQYF.